The T cell receptor beta chain described here comes from a study of CDR3 diversity in severe acne. The germline V and J ends were trimmed by 6 bases and 5 bases, with 19 bases remaining between them. The CDR3 is 15 residues long. Germline lookup yields CDR1 LNHNV and CDR2 YYDKDF (reference sequence). There are a few counts of this clonotype. TCRdb recomputed calls from the PCR reads with MiXCR, one row per CDR3 protein. The sample comprises some 85,000 distinct CDR3 sequences, under 55% of which are singletons, and around 10% rests with the top ten. This clonotype was sampled from a male donor with severe acne vulgaris. Sequencing was done on a sample of blood. This chain uses TRBV15 with TRBJ2-5; D might be TRBD1 (5 bases). In DNA form, the CDR3 reads TGTGCCACCAGAGGGGTGTCTTTAGGGCTGGAGACCCAGTACTTC. This sequence encodes CATRGVSLGLETQYF.